Here is one T cell receptor (beta chain) with its context. What it recognizes is unknown. Original handling: ImmunoSEQ junction-only sequences lacked quality scores, so their filtering differed. Using immunoSEQ multiplex PCR, the repertoire was profiled, and TCRdb retains in-frame clones only, with some absent. That table gives V, J and clone size, and the DNA gave D and trimming. The sample has 900,000 to 1,200,000 clones, around 78% seen once; the top ten hold around 0.6%. The data stem from a study of shared clonotypes between healthy human individuals. Study details: The donor group consisted of two women and three men, aged 18 to 49. Plates per donor: three CD4 naive, three CD4 memory, two CD8 naive, one CD8 memory.

General study points: What limited the represented genetic and exposure-history diversity was the small number of donors.

V was trimmed by 0 bases and J by 10 bases, leaving 19 bases between them. Germline lookup yields CDR1 SGHDT and CDR2 YYEEEE. The CDR3 runs to 15 residues. The chain has TRBV5-6 and TRBJ1-1; D possibly corresponds to TRBD1 (5 bases). The sample consisted of memory CD4+ T cells from PBMCs. Stated subset: CD45RA-negative fraction. This receptor was identified in a man younger than 35 in good health. Some clones in this sample may be carry-over from other donors' samples. The DNA for the CDR3 is TGTGCCAGCAGCTTGGGAGGACACCTGAACAGTAGAGCTTTCTTT. Encoded protein: CASSLGGHLNSRAFF. The full variable domain, its missing parts supplied by reference TRBV5-6 and TRBJ1-1, is DAGVTQSPTHLIKTRGQQVTLRCSPKSGHDTVSWYQQALGQGPQFIFQYYEEEERQRGNFPDRFSGHQFPNYSSELNVNALLLGDSALYLCASSLGGHLNSRAFFGQGTRLTVV.